Included here is one TCR beta chain sequence, with context. The sample holds a few counts of this clonotype. Its cognate antigen has yet to be identified. The sample holds no much larger clone one base away, and base qualities are not on file. Measured from the cysteine to the phenylalanine, the CDR3 is 16 residues long. The retained sequence is limited to the CDR3, 48 bases, with the frame set at the first base. The V end loses 0 bases and the J end loses 5 bases, and a stretch of 16 bases separates them. This entry is derived from a study of T cells in Graves' hyperthyroidism and ophthalmopathy (dated by TCRdb to the late 2010s). General notes on the study: Peripheral blood samples were taken at initial diagnosis, before any treatment was given. The paper describes TCR Vbeta CDR3 sequencing of more than 120 peripheral blood samples, made up of under 50 ophthalmopathy patients, some 80 hyperthyroidism patients and roughly 17 progressor patients. An independent validation cohort of about 20 hyperthyroidism patients and about 15 patients who later progressed to ophthalmopathy tested prospective prediction of ophthalmopathy. To identify TCR V-J signatures that set the groups apart, the researchers used a discovery cohort of approximately 98 patients, made up of some 41 with Graves' ophthalmopathy and about 55 with stable Graves' hyperthyroidism. Once sampling was done, hyperthyroidism patients were given methimazole at a starting dose of 30 mg daily, whereas ophthalmopathy patients were given high-dose intravenous methylprednisolone. In about 6 Graves' hyperthyroidism patients, the study also compared T-cell repertoires from thyroid tissue with T-cell repertoires from blood. The 100 or so discovery patients were randomly divided into training and test sets at a 7:3 ratio. Paper-wide results and their limitations: Most expanded thyroid clonotypes (frequency above 0.001) were also detected in blood, suggesting blood repertoires may reflect thyroid immune responses. In validation, the model predicted progression to ophthalmopathy a median of 6.5 months before onset, with about 71% sensitivity and 72.22% specificity. A model built on a 13 V-J signature distinguished ophthalmopathy from stable hyperthyroidism, reaching around 87% sensitivity and 81% to 83% specificity in cross-validation and 80%/75% in testing. No statistical method was used to fix the sample size in advance, and group allocation was not hidden from the investigators.

The TCR beta CDR3 regions were amplified from the RNA transcripts. The first round of RT-PCR for the TCR CDR3 was performed with the HTBI primer set and the Qiagen OneStep RT-PCR kit. Libraries were constructed in a second round of multiplex PCR, after which size selection and purification were performed. Libraries were sequenced paired-end with 100 bp reads on an Illumina HiSeq2000. Regarding the original processing steps: SOAPnuke was used to process the raw data, removing reads that contained adapters or uncalled bases, had a mean Phred below 15, or lacked an exact match to the constant primer or identifier. High-quality paired reads were merged using COPE v1.2.5, and each unique nucleotide sequence was defined as a clonotype. Clonotypes were aligned to IMGT TRBV, TRBD and TRBJ reference segments using MiTCR v1.1. The analysis included only V-J combinations with a frequency above 0.0001, which together covered 98% to 99.2% of the repertoires. A TCS score was defined as the ratio of F50 (clonal expansion) to E x V (chaos), with BLOSUM62-based TCRdist applied between CDR3 peptides within each V-J. Welch's t-statistics and random forest reduced 514 V-J features to 13, which were used in a naive Bayes classifier (R e1071). TCRdb ran its own pipeline on the public reads, namely fastp trimming at Q25 and MiXCR clone calling, and kept in-frame beta chains. Identical CDR3 protein sequences are pooled into one entry, listed with their most common genes and DNA. In this record, the V and J calls reflect TCRdb's handling and not the investigators' own analysis. The sample table shows under 700,000 distinct CDR3 sequences, and about a sixth are seen once. More than 15% of the sample belongs to the ten largest clones.

A patient counted as having stable Graves' hyperthyroidism if no progression to ophthalmopathy occurred over 18 months of follow-up. The hyperthyroidism patients were between 18 and 65 years old and newly diagnosed, with a disease duration of less than 2 months. Patients with uncontrolled infections, other autoimmune diseases, pregnancy or lactation were excluded. Diagnoses relied on clinical symptoms, serum thyroxine and TRAb, thyroid ultrasound and orbital computed tomography. PBMCs were isolated from roughly 10 ml of fresh peripheral blood by Ficoll-Paque density gradient centrifugation. Total RNA was extracted with Trizol reagent, and quality was checked on an Agilent 2100 Bioanalyzer.

The receptor's source is a woman under 30 with Graves' hyperthyroidism. The sample comprised blood. Recombination connected TRBV12-3 or TRBV12-4 to TRBJ2-5; confidence is insufficient to name the D gene. The sequenced DNA is TGTGCCAGCAGTTTAGCCCACCTGGAGAGGATGGAGACCCAGTACTTC. This gives the protein CASSLAHLERMETQYF.